This T cell receptor (gamma chain) was obtained from a study of intestinal T cells in coeliac disease (dated by TCRdb to the early 2020s). For the study in its entirety: Coeliac patients were much younger than controls, with mean ages of 16.0 versus 54.8 years in the TRG cohort. A second, larger TCR-gamma (TRG) cohort included duodenal biopsies from a few dozen coeliac disease patients and 20 to 25 non-coeliac controls. The TCR-delta (TRD) cohort comprised duodenal biopsies from around eleven coeliac disease patients and around eleven non-coeliac controls. Study-level results and caveats: Of about 54 biopsies, about 51 (94.4%) were correctly classified by TRG clustering, and a leave-one-out accuracy of about 87% was reported. There was no way to tell repeated CDR3 amino acid sequences apart from PCR duplicates. FFPE-derived DNA was found to be relatively degraded, and loss of a proportion of TCR sequences in each sample was likely caused by this degradation. The coeliac group and the control group were significantly different in age, but an analysis split by age did not give significant classification. TRD kmer-based clustering correctly classified all 22 biopsies in training, with a reported leave-one-out accuracy of around 92%.

The library was built by means of multiplex PCR. The listed sequencing device is Ion Torrent PGM. The LymphoTrack kit, which has primers carrying Illumina adapters, was used to amplify TRG repertoires from approximately 210 ng of biopsy DNA. TRG amplicons were purified using AMPure XP beads, were quantified on a 2100 Bioanalyzer, and were pooled equimolarly. Sequencing of TRG libraries was performed on an Ion PGM instrument. On the authors' methods: Reads in which more than 10% of nucleotides fell below the per-patient third-quartile quality score were removed with FastX. IMGT/HighV-QUEST was used to align the reads, assigning V, D and J genes, identifying CDR3 regions and assessing functionality. Sequences were converted to amino acids, and every sequence predicted to be non-functional was removed. CDR3s were split into kmers with and without positional annotation, PCA was performed on kmer frequencies, and samples were clustered using all 1023 combinations of PCs 1-10. Leave-one-out cross-validation was used to validate the classification, with parameters re-optimised on the remaining samples in each round. Shannon diversity was computed with the vegan R package from repeated random subsamples equal to the lowest read count. Public reads were reanalyzed in TCRdb with CATT, and rows carrying the same DNA were merged afterwards. Here the V and J calls rest on TCRdb's processing, not on the authors' analysis. The sample contains under 750 gamma-chain clones, around 50% of them found a single time. The top ten clones comprise 15% to 20% of the sample.

In the case of this clone: Its specific antigen is unknown. Base quality data are lacking; no much larger clone is found one base away.

For each case, genomic DNA was extracted from ten 5-um FFPE scrolls with the QIAamp DNA FFPE tissue kit. To test whether coeliac disease could be classified from the TCR repertoire, the study used duodenal biopsies that were formalin-fixed paraffin-embedded, fully anonymised, and surplus to diagnostic needs. The CDR3 runs 11 amino acids, cysteine and phenylalanine included. CDR3 DNA only is kept here, 33 bases in frame from base 1. According to the germline V gene (reference sequence), CDR1 reads GITISATS and CDR2 reads ISYDGTV. V ends up 12 bases short and J 12 bases short, with an unmatched junction base count of 17.

The source material was a duodenal biopsy. This clonotype was obtained from a human donor with celiac disease. Recombination connected TRGV9 to TRGJ1 or TRGJ2. The CDR3 is CAPKSLQGKLF. At the DNA level, the sequence is TGTGCCCCAAAGAGCCTGCAAGGGAAACTCTTT.